This T cell receptor beta chain was recorded in a study of T cell clonality in common variable immunodeficiency. This CDR3 has 13 residues. Trimming removed 0 bases at V and 5 bases at J, with 10 bases between. Per the germline V gene, CDR1 is DFQATT and CDR2 is SNEGSKA (reference sequence). There are many counts of this clone. The missing CDR3 end, 3 residues past where the read stops, is filled in from the germline J gene. Data came from immunoSEQ multiplex PCR; TCRdb stores just in-frame clones and leaves some out. The repertoire shows tens of thousands of clones, none seen only once; the top ten take 8% to 13%.

This clonotype originated in a person between 18 and 75 years old in good health. The chain uses TRBV20-1 and TRBJ2-5, with a possible D match to TRBD2 (5 bases). The source material was peripheral blood mononuclear cells. The covered CDR3 bases are TGCAGTGCTAGAGATGCCCGCGGGGAGACC. As protein: CSARDARGET. The entire CDR3 sequence reads CSARDARGETQYF.